These T cell receptor beta chains were read from a single sample in a study of T cell responses to AZD1222 COVID-19 vaccine. Using immunoSEQ multiplex PCR, the repertoire was profiled, and TCRdb retains in-frame clones only, with some absent. The sample lists 95,000 to 110,000 clones; 89% were seen once. Sequenced material: peripheral blood, taken on day 0 of AZD1222 vaccination. The receptors were gathered from an adult in good health. Both conserved end residues are part of each CDR3. The order of the fields is J gene, clone size, D gene, V gene, CDR3 protein, CDR3 DNA. D genes are given only for firm matches. Size is omitted from some rows. Given values are once, few, many or a class for expanded clones.

j_call: TRBJ2-2; clone_size: .; d_call: .; v_call: TRBV28; cdr3_aa: CASSWDTANTGELFF; cdr3_nt: TGTGCCAGCAGTTGGGACACTGCGAACACCGGGGAGCTGTTTTTT
j_call: TRBJ1-5; clone_size: .; d_call: .; v_call: TRBV6-5; cdr3_aa: CASRSGTDINQPQHF; cdr3_nt: TGTGCCAGCAGATCCGGGACCGACATCAATCAGCCCCAGCATTTT
j_call: TRBJ2-1; clone_size: .; d_call: .; v_call: TRBV7-9; cdr3_aa: CASSLRINYNEQFF; cdr3_nt: TGTGCCAGCAGCTTAAGGATAAATTACAATGAGCAGTTCTTC
j_call: TRBJ2-1; clone_size: .; d_call: .; v_call: TRBV7-6; cdr3_aa: CASSLATARSYNEQFF; cdr3_nt: TGTGCCAGCAGCTTAGCTACGGCACGTTCCTACAATGAGCAGTTCTTC
j_call: TRBJ2-2; clone_size: .; d_call: .; v_call: TRBV2; cdr3_aa: CASVIRQMAGELFF; cdr3_nt: TGTGCCAGCGTGATAAGACAGATGGCCGGGGAGCTGTTTTTT
j_call: TRBJ2-3; clone_size: .; d_call: .; v_call: TRBV10-2; cdr3_aa: CASSEPLVGVVTQYF; cdr3_nt: TGCGCCAGCAGTGAGCCGCTAGTGGGGGTTGTTACGCAGTATTTT
j_call: TRBJ1-2; clone_size: .; d_call: .; v_call: TRBV30; cdr3_aa: CAWSVGHNYGYTF; cdr3_nt: TGTGCCTGGAGTGTAGGGCATAACTATGGCTACACCTTC
j_call: TRBJ1-5; clone_size: .; d_call: .; v_call: TRBV10-3; cdr3_aa: CAISEYSLSAALSNQPQHF; cdr3_nt: TGTGCCATCAGTGAGTATTCTCTTTCCGCAGCCCTTAGCAATCAGCCCCAGCATTTT
j_call: TRBJ1-1; clone_size: .; d_call: .; v_call: TRBV9; cdr3_aa: CASSPDGPGYGTEAFF; cdr3_nt: TGTGCCAGCAGCCCGGACGGCCCAGGGTATGGCACTGAAGCTTTCTTT
j_call: TRBJ2-5; clone_size: .; d_call: .; v_call: TRBV3-1/TRBV3-2; cdr3_aa: CASSQGFPKTQYF; cdr3_nt: TGTGCCAGCAGCCAAGGATTTCCAAAGACCCAGTACTTC
j_call: TRBJ1-2; clone_size: .; d_call: .; v_call: TRBV20-1; cdr3_aa: CSASLGGDHGYTF; cdr3_nt: TGCAGTGCTAGTTTGGGAGGGGATCATGGCTACACCTTC
j_call: TRBJ2-1; clone_size: .; d_call: .; v_call: TRBV2; cdr3_aa: CASSETDNEQFF; cdr3_nt: TGTGCCAGCAGTGAAACGGACAATGAGCAGTTCTTC
j_call: TRBJ2-5; clone_size: .; d_call: .; v_call: TRBV5-5; cdr3_aa: CASSFQEMETQYF; cdr3_nt: TGTGCCAGCAGCTTCCAGGAAATGGAGACCCAGTACTTC
j_call: TRBJ2-3; clone_size: .; d_call: .; v_call: TRBV9; cdr3_aa: CASSVDGLYTQYF; cdr3_nt: TGTGCCAGCAGCGTAGATGGTTTATATACGCAGTATTTT
j_call: TRBJ1-3; clone_size: .; d_call: .; v_call: TRBV18; cdr3_aa: CASSRGSGNTIYF; cdr3_nt: TGTGCCAGCTCTCGAGGCTCTGGAAACACCATATATTTT
j_call: TRBJ1-1; clone_size: once; d_call: .; v_call: TRBV19; cdr3_aa: CASSISFQGNTEAFF; cdr3_nt: TGTGCCAGTAGTATAAGCTTCCAGGGGAACACTGAAGCTTTCTTT
j_call: TRBJ2-7; clone_size: .; d_call: .; v_call: TRBV27; cdr3_aa: CASSLQGYEQYF; cdr3_nt: TGTGCCAGCAGTTTACAGGGGTACGAGCAGTACTTC
j_call: TRBJ1-3; clone_size: .; d_call: .; v_call: TRBV6-5; cdr3_aa: CASSRGQHSGNTIYF; cdr3_nt: TGTGCCAGCAGCCGAGGACAGCACTCTGGAAACACCATATATTTT
j_call: TRBJ1-5; clone_size: .; d_call: .; v_call: TRBV6-5; cdr3_aa: CASSQVSQPQHF; cdr3_nt: TGTGCCAGCAGTCAGGTCAGTCAGCCCCAGCATTTT
j_call: TRBJ1-4; clone_size: few; d_call: .; v_call: TRBV6-5; cdr3_aa: CATKGINNEKLFF; cdr3_nt: TGTGCCACGAAAGGGATTAATAATGAAAAACTGTTTTTT
j_call: TRBJ2-7; clone_size: .; d_call: TRBD1; v_call: TRBV5-1; cdr3_aa: CASSLLRGPEQYF; cdr3_nt: TGCGCCAGCAGCTTGTTGAGGGGGCCCGAGCAGTACTTC
j_call: TRBJ2-2; clone_size: .; d_call: .; v_call: TRBV6-5; cdr3_aa: CASSYSRYTGELFF; cdr3_nt: TGTGCCAGCAGTTACTCGAGGTACACCGGGGAGCTGTTTTTT
j_call: TRBJ2-1; clone_size: .; d_call: .; v_call: TRBV27; cdr3_aa: CASSNYGGSSYNEQFF; cdr3_nt: TGTGCCAGCAGCAATTACGGGGGAAGCTCCTACAATGAGCAGTTCTTC
j_call: TRBJ2-7; clone_size: .; d_call: TRBD1; v_call: TRBV27; cdr3_aa: CASSGRTGQYEQYF; cdr3_nt: TGTGCCAGCAGTGGCAGGACAGGGCAGTACGAGCAGTACTTC
j_call: TRBJ2-7; clone_size: .; d_call: TRBD2; v_call: TRBV27; cdr3_aa: CASSLLASGGYEQYF; cdr3_nt: TGTGCCAGCAGTTTACTGGCTAGCGGGGGCTACGAGCAGTACTTC
j_call: TRBJ2-7; clone_size: .; d_call: TRBD2; v_call: TRBV10-3; cdr3_aa: CAISAGGAYEQYF; cdr3_nt: TGTGCCATCAGTGCTGGGGGGGCCTACGAGCAGTACTTC
j_call: TRBJ2-1; clone_size: .; d_call: TRBD1; v_call: TRBV5-1; cdr3_aa: CASSLWAGQGAVWDGYNEQFF; cdr3_nt: TGCGCCAGCAGCTTGTGGGCGGGACAGGGGGCAGTCTGGGATGGATACAATGAGCAGTTCTTC
j_call: TRBJ1-3; clone_size: .; d_call: .; v_call: TRBV5-4; cdr3_aa: CASSLGHNSGNTIYF; cdr3_nt: TGTGCCAGCAGCTTAGGACACAACTCTGGAAACACCATATATTTT
j_call: TRBJ1-5; clone_size: .; d_call: .; v_call: TRBV2; cdr3_aa: CASSDNSNQPQHF; cdr3_nt: TGTGCCAGCAGTGATAATAGCAATCAGCCCCAGCATTTT
j_call: TRBJ1-5; clone_size: .; d_call: .; v_call: TRBV6-5; cdr3_aa: CASSYNGNQPQHF; cdr3_nt: TGTGCCAGCAGTTATAACGGCAATCAGCCCCAGCATTTT
j_call: TRBJ2-2; clone_size: .; d_call: .; v_call: TRBV12-5; cdr3_aa: CASGLSTPNTGELFF; cdr3_nt: TGTGCTAGTGGTTTGTCGACACCGAACACCGGGGAGCTGTTTTTT
j_call: TRBJ1-4; clone_size: .; d_call: TRBD1; v_call: TRBV13; cdr3_aa: CASSPGTGRRTNEKLFF; cdr3_nt: TGTGCCAGCAGCCCGGGGACAGGGAGACGGACTAATGAAAAACTGTTTTTT
j_call: TRBJ1-1; clone_size: .; d_call: TRBD1; v_call: TRBV5-1; cdr3_aa: CASSLDRGPSNTEAFF; cdr3_nt: TGCGCCAGCAGCTTGGACAGGGGGCCTAGTAACACTGAAGCTTTCTTT
j_call: TRBJ2-7; clone_size: once; d_call: .; v_call: TRBV29-1; cdr3_aa: CSVYSAGSYYEQYF; cdr3_nt: TGCAGCGTTTATTCAGCAGGGAGTTACTACGAGCAGTACTTC
j_call: TRBJ2-1; clone_size: few; d_call: .; v_call: TRBV7-9; cdr3_aa: CASSPGLNEQFF; cdr3_nt: TGTGCCAGCAGCCCTGGCCTCAATGAGCAGTTCTTC
j_call: TRBJ1-1; clone_size: few; d_call: .; v_call: TRBV7-9; cdr3_aa: CASRHGRTNTEAFF; cdr3_nt: TGTGCCAGCAGGCACGGACGGACCAACACTGAAGCTTTCTTT
j_call: TRBJ1-5; clone_size: .; d_call: .; v_call: TRBV19; cdr3_aa: CASSWRQGGISNQPQHF; cdr3_nt: TGTGCCAGTAGTTGGCGGCAGGGAGGGATTAGCAATCAGCCCCAGCATTTT